Below are 5 T cell receptor beta chains sequenced from a single sample in a study of identifying expanded T cells in peripheral blood. The protocol was immunoSEQ multiplex PCR, while the TCRdb copy is restricted to in-frame clones and leaves out a portion. Of about 130,000 clones in the sample, 80% to 90% were seen once. Sequenced material: blood. The receptors were gathered from a person between 18 and 69 years old in good health.

V gene TRBV7-9 combines with J gene TRBJ2-1; 11 positions match TRBD2. Unmatched junction bases numbered 7, after V lost 1 base and J lost 8 bases. Germline CDR1 is SEHNR and CDR2 is FQNEAQ (reference sequence). The CDR3 is 16 amino acids. CDR3 in amino acids: CASSLETSGRGHEQFF. The CDR3 DNA follows: TGTGCCAGCAGCTTAGAAACTAGCGGGAGAGGACATGAGCAGTTCTTC. The whole variable domain, remainder taken from reference TRBV7-9 and TRBJ2-1, is DTGVSQNPRHKITKRGQNVTFRCDPISEHNRLYWYRQTLGQGPEFLTYFQNEAQLEKSRLLSDRFSAERPKGSFSTLEIQRTEQGDSAMYLCASSLETSGRGHEQFFGPGTRLTVL.

The gene calls are TRBV19 and TRBJ1-5; D is uncertain. Trimming took 1 base from V and 15 from J, leaving 13 bases between them. This CDR3 spans 12 amino acids. Germline-derived CDR1 and CDR2 are LNHDA and SQIVND (reference sequence). The CDR3 coding sequence is TGTGCCAGTAGTATAGGGAGGTTCGAGCCGCATTTT. Its protein is CASSIGRFEPHF.

The chain links TRBV7-2 to TRBJ2-3; 10 bases line up with TRBD2. The junction had 4 bases not matched to a gene; V was cut back by 5 bases and J by 2 bases. The length of the CDR3 is 15 residues. The germline gives CDR1 SGHTA, CDR2 FQGNSA. CDR3 residues: CASSVLAGITDTQYF. CDR3 in DNA: TGTGCCAGCAGCGTACTAGCGGGAATCACAGATACGCAGTATTTT.

This chain joins TRBV5-1 and TRBJ2-6; 7 positions match TRBD1. The V gene end was trimmed by 1 base and the J gene end by 0 bases; junction bases not matched to a gene: 4. The germline CDR1 and CDR2 sequences are SGHRS and YFSETQ. This CDR3 region has 17 residues. The CDR3 protein is CASSLTGQRSGANVLTF. DNA of the CDR3: TGCGCCAGCAGCTTGACGGGACAGCGCTCTGGGGCCAACGTCCTGACTTTC.

The genes are TRBV7-2 and TRBJ1-2; D is unresolved. CDR1 and CDR2 (germline): SGHTA, FQGNSA. The CDR3 is 14 residues long. V lost 0 bases to trimming and J lost 8 bases, with 13 bases between them. The CDR3 loop is CASSLARAGLGYTF. The CDR3 nucleotides read TGTGCCAGCAGCTTAGCGCGGGCAGGACTCGGCTACACCTTC.